This entry lists 13 T cell receptor beta chains sequenced from one sample in a study of blood T cell repertoires in COVID-19. Some clones are missing from TCRdb's copy, which holds only in-frame ones; the method was immunoSEQ multiplex PCR. This table has over 250,000 clones, nearly 90% appearing once. The sequenced material came from PBMCs or T cells enriched from blood (not recorded which). The origin of the receptors is a woman aged 60 to 75 who had recovered from COVID-19.

The V gene is TRBV2, the J gene TRBJ2-7; TRBD1 aligns across 8 bases. V was pared by 6 bases and J by 1 base, with 8 bases of the junction left unmatched. Germline values: CDR1 SNHLY, CDR2 FYNNEI. This CDR3 contains 15 residues. The DNA for the CDR3 is TGTGCCAGCAGCCGACCGGGACAGGAATCCTACGAGCAGTACTTC. This gives the protein CASSRPGQESYEQYF.

A single count supports this clone. In DNA, the CDR3 is TGCGCCAGCAGTGATGCCGGGACTAGCGCCGAGACCCAGTACTTC. This gives the protein CASSDAGTSAETQYF. The chain uses TRBV10-1 and TRBJ2-5, with TRBD2 matching over 10 bases. Germline CDR1 and CDR2: WNHNN and SYGVQD (reference sequence). Trimming cost V 3 bases and J 5 bases; bases outside gene matches: 6. CDR3 size: 15 residues.

The rearrangement links TRBV19 to TRBJ1-4, with D uncertain. The CDR3 sequence is 14 residues long. Between the trimmed V and J ends, which lost 7 bases and 4 bases, there was a span of 13 bases. CDR1 LNHDA and CDR2 SQIVND come from the germline V gene (reference sequence). DNA of the CDR3: TGTGCCAGTAACAACCGAAGATTTAATGAAAAACTGTTTTTT. It encodes CASNNRRFNEKLFF.

This sequence joins TRBV2 and TRBJ1-4; D call uncertain. Trimming shortened V by 3 bases and J by 11 bases, and 13 bases separated the two germline ends. CDR3 length: 13 residues. Germline CDR1 is SNHLY and CDR2 is FYNNEI. The CDR3 region has the DNA TGTGCCAGCAGTGACGAGGGCAAGAGGAAACTGTTTTTT. It translates to CASSDEGKRKLFF.

The V and J genes are TRBV15 and TRBJ1-2; D unclear. The CDR3 extends over 14 amino acids. Per the germline V gene, CDR1 is LNHNV and CDR2 is YYDKDF (reference sequence). Trimming shortened V by 0 bases and J by 7 bases, and 12 bases separated the two germline ends. DNA for the CDR3: TGTGCCACCAGCAGAGAGGTCGCGGTTACTGGCTACACCTTC. It is translated as CATSREVAVTGYTF.

This rearrangement joins TRBV24-1 to TRBJ1-1; no definite D call. The CDR3 runs 11 residues. The germline V and J ends were trimmed by 3 bases and 8 bases, with 6 bases remaining between them. Germline V gene data show CDR1 as KGHDR and CDR2 as SFDVKD. The CDR3 region is CATSDSREAFF. The CDR3 DNA follows: TGTGCCACCAGTGATAGTCGGGAAGCTTTCTTT.

Note on this clone: A junction boundary mismatches the germline segment, possibly from a read error. The chain recombines TRBV2 with TRBJ2-7; 7 nucleotides align to TRBD1. Germline-derived CDR1 and CDR2 are SNHLY and FYNNEI. This CDR3 has 13 residues. The CDR3 DNA reads as TGTGCCAGTAGTGGACAGGACTTTTACGAGCAGTACTTC. Protein: CASSGQDFYEQYF. The variable domain in full, with the rest retrieved from reference TRBV2 and TRBJ2-7, is EPEVTQTPSHQVTQMGQEVILRCVPISNHLYFYWYRQILGQKVEFLVSFYNNEISEKSEIFDDQFSVERPDGSNFTLKIRSTKLEDSAMYFCASSGQDFYEQYFGPGTRLTVT.

This chain links TRBV7-8 with TRBJ1-5; 7 nucleotides align to TRBD1. The CDR3 is 15 amino acids. The J segment lost 7 bases and the V segment lost 5 bases, leaving 11 bases of the junction unmatched. The germline V gene has CDR1 SGHVS and CDR2 FQNEAQ. CDR3 in amino acids: CASSKTGTVIQPQHF. The DNA of the CDR3 is TGTGCCAGCAGCAAAACCGGGACAGTCATCCAGCCCCAGCATTTT.

This clone was seen just once. CDR3: CATSDSWGVDEQFF. The CDR3 region has the DNA TGTGCCACCAGTGATTCCTGGGGAGTGGATGAGCAGTTCTTC. The genes are TRBV24-1 and TRBJ2-1; weak D call: TRBD2 (5 bases). V lost 2 bases to trimming and J lost 8 bases, with 12 bases between them. CDR3 length: 14 residues. Germline V gene lookup returns CDR1 KGHDR and CDR2 SFDVKD.

In its sample, this clone was seen once. This chain connects TRBV28 to TRBJ2-1; TRBD2 matches 7 bases. Germline V gene data show CDR1 as MDHEN and CDR2 as SYDVKM. After removal of 5 bases from V and 0 bases from J, the junction contained 7 bases not matched to a gene. There are 16 residues in the CDR3. For the CDR3, the DNA is TGTGCCAGCAGTGGGGACTACCCAGCCTCCTACAATGAGCAGTTCTTC. Its protein is CASSGDYPASYNEQFF.

The chain links TRBV3-1 (or the pseudogene TRBV3-2) to TRBJ1-5, with no clear D. This CDR3 region has 12 residues. Between the trimmed V and J ends, which lost 6 bases and 4 bases, there was a span of 7 bases. From germline, CDR1 is LGHDT and CDR2 YNNKEL (reference sequence). CDR3 region: CASSGTNQPQHF. The CDR3, as DNA: TGTGCCAGCAGTGGTACTAATCAGCCCCAGCATTTT.

The J gene is TRBJ2-1, the V gene TRBV10-3; D is uncertain. Germline assignment: CDR1 ENHRY and CDR2 SYGVKD. The V and J ends lost 2 bases and 4 bases respectively, with 12 bases between them. This CDR3 has 15 amino acids. CDR3 nucleotides: TGTGCCATCAGTGAGGTGGCAGGCGTTTACAATGAGCAGTTCTTC. Encoded protein: CAISEVAGVYNEQFF.

The J gene is TRBJ2-7, the V gene TRBV4-1, with D perhaps TRBD2 (6 bases). Trimming removed 4 bases from V and 6 bases from J, with 19 bases in between. CDR3 length: 15 amino acids. Germline values: CDR1 MGHRA, CDR2 YSYEKL. In DNA, the CDR3 is TGCGCCAGCAGCCGCTGGGGGACTGAGCTTTCCGAGCAGTACTTC. It specifies CASSRWGTELSEQYF.